Shown below are 25 T cell receptor beta chains from a single sample sequenced in a study of radiotherapy plus CTLA-4 blockade in lung cancer. Sequenced by immunoSEQ multiplex PCR; TCRdb stores in-frame clones only, minus some. Of some 87,000 clones in the sample, around 86% were seen once. Source: peripheral blood, taken from a patient treated with radiotherapy plus ipilimumab. Every receptor here comes from a human donor with non-small cell lung cancer that progressed on radiotherapy plus ipilimumab.

This chain joins TRBV28 and TRBJ2-4; perhaps TRBD2 as D (7 bases). The CDR3 runs 15 residues. The germline V gene encodes CDR1 MDHEN and CDR2 SYDVKM. V lost 2 bases, J lost 7 bases, and 15 bases lay in between. The CDR3 DNA follows: TGTGCCAGCAGTTTACAGCAGGGAGGGGGTAACATTCAGTACTTC. Its translation is CASSLQQGGGNIQYF.

The chain employs TRBV6-6 and TRBJ1-2, with D possibly being TRBD1 (5 bases). Trimming took 6 bases from V and 8 from J, leaving 16 bases between them. The CDR3 has 13 residues. Germline CDR1 and CDR2: MNHNY and SVGAGI (reference sequence). The CDR3 nucleotides are TGTGCCAGCAGCTCCTCCGCCGAGGGGGGCTACACCTTC. This translates into CASSSSAEGGYTF.

The V call is TRBV7-3, the J call TRBJ2-2; D gene uncertain. Germline-derived CDR1 and CDR2 are SGHTA and FQGTGA. The CDR3 is made up of 14 amino acids. V was cut by 5 bases and J by 5 bases, with 12 bases left in between. For the CDR3, the DNA is TGTGCCAGCAGCCCTAGGACCAGGACCGGGGAGCTGTTTTTT. Translation gives CASSPRTRTGELFF.

This chain connects TRBV7-2 to TRBJ1-2; D call uncertain. Trimming stripped 1 base from V and 5 bases from J, with 11 bases between. CDR3 length equals 14 residues. CDR1 SGHTA and CDR2 FQGNSA come from the germline V gene. In DNA form, the CDR3 reads TGTGCCAGCAGCTTAGATTCGGGAAAGTATGGCTACACCTTC. Protein sequence: CASSLDSGKYGYTF. Filled out from reference TRBV7-2 and TRBJ1-2, the complete variable domain reads GAGVSQSPSNKVTEKGKDVELRCDPISGHTALYWYRQSLGQGLEFLIYFQGNSAPDKSGLPSDRFSAERTGGSVSTLTIQRTQQEDSAVYLCASSLDSGKYGYTFGSGTRLTVV.

This chain joins TRBV7-8 and TRBJ2-5; weak D call: TRBD1 (6 bases). V shed 1 base and J shed 6 bases, with 12 bases lying between them. Per germline, CDR1 SGHVS and CDR2 FQNEAQ. The CDR3 covers 14 residues. The CDR3 DNA reads as TGTGCCAGCAGCTTAGGAGGGACACAGAAGACCCAGTACTTC. This translates into CASSLGGTQKTQYF.

J is TRBJ1-2 and V is TRBV9, with D perhaps TRBD1 (5 bases). Trimming pared 2 bases from V and 4 bases from J, leaving 12 bases between. Germline lookup yields CDR1 SGDLS and CDR2 YYNGEE. This CDR3 spans 14 amino acids. The DNA of the CDR3 is TGTGCCAGCAGCGTTCAATGGGACGGCTATGGCTACACCTTC. Protein: CASSVQWDGYGYTF.

V gene TRBV7-8 combines with J gene TRBJ1-5; D is uncertain. The V end was cut by 0 bases, the J end by 4 bases, with 19 bases between. The CDR3 covers 18 residues. The germline gives CDR1 SGHVS, CDR2 FQNEAQ. CDR3 region: CASSLATPHANRNQPQHF. The DNA for the CDR3 is TGTGCCAGCAGCTTAGCAACCCCGCACGCCAATAGGAATCAGCCCCAGCATTTT.

CDR3 region: CASSGTPGRLNTGELFF. As DNA, the CDR3 is TGTGCCAGCAGCGGAACTCCGGGACGGCTGAACACCGGGGAGCTGTTTTTT. The rearrangement uses TRBV7-7 and TRBJ2-2; D assignment may be TRBD1 or TRBD2 (5 bases each). The CDR3 extends over 17 amino acids. The V and J ends lost 5 bases and 1 base respectively, with 17 bases between them. Germline lookup yields CDR1 SSHAT and CDR2 FNYEAQ (reference sequence). The full variable domain, in which reference TRBV7-7 and TRBJ2-2 provide the parts outside the CDR3, is GAGVSQSPRYKVTKRGQDVTLRCDPISSHATLYWYQQALGQGPEFLTYFNYEAQPDKSGLPSDRFSAERPEGSISTLTIQRTEQRDSAMYRCASSGTPGRLNTGELFFGEGSRLTVL.

The V call is TRBV6-5, the J call TRBJ1-2; 8 bases map to TRBD1. The CDR3 has 14 residues. V lost 6 bases and J lost 7; bases outside the gene matches: 10. Germline values: CDR1 MNHEY, CDR2 SVGAGI. For the CDR3, the DNA is TGTGCCAGCAGGCCGACAGGGGCCTTTTTTGGCTACACCTTC. It yields the protein CASRPTGAFFGYTF.

The chain joins TRBV19 to TRBJ2-3; D ambiguous. The V gene lost 3 bases and the J gene lost 6 bases, with 10 bases spanning the gap. CDR3 length equals 13 residues. Germline lookup yields CDR1 LNHDA and CDR2 SQIVND (reference sequence). This CDR3 reads CASSMSETDTQYF. The CDR3 DNA is TGTGCCAGTAGTATGTCTGAGACGGATACGCAGTATTTT.

The rearrangement joins TRBV7-8 to TRBJ2-1, with TRBD1 identical over 9 bases. The CDR3 is made up of 11 amino acids. From germline, CDR1 is SGHVS and CDR2 FQNEAQ. The J segment lost 13 bases and the V segment lost 5 bases, leaving 3 bases of the junction unmatched. The CDR3, as DNA: TGTGCCAGCAGCCGGGACAGGGTACAGTTCTTC. It translates to CASSRDRVQFF. Looking up the rest from reference TRBV7-8 and TRBJ2-1 gives the full variable domain: GAGVSQSPRYKVAKRGQDVALRCDPISGHVSLFWYQQALGQGPEFLTYFQNEAQLDKSGLPSDRFFAERPEGSVSTLKIQRTQQEDSAVYLCASSRDRVQFFGPGTRLTVL.

The chain uses TRBV28 and TRBJ2-7; 7 nucleotides match TRBD2. The germline CDR1 and CDR2 sequences are MDHEN and SYDVKM. Trimming removed 6 bases from V and 9 bases from J; junction bases left unmatched: 8. The CDR3 runs 12 residues. CDR3 sequence: CASSKGTIGQYF. The CDR3 DNA is TGTGCCAGCAGCAAGGGGACTATTGGGCAGTACTTC.

The CDR3 nucleotides are TGTGCCAGTAGTAAGACAGGGGACAATCAGCCCCAGCATTTT. As protein: CASSKTGDNQPQHF. This chain links TRBV19 with TRBJ1-5; TRBD1 matches 8 bases. The CDR3 totals 14 residues. Germline V gene lookup returns CDR1 LNHDA and CDR2 SQIVND (reference sequence). The V and J ends lost 4 bases and 3 bases, in that order; junction bases with no gene match: 2.

This rearrangement joins TRBV27 to TRBJ2-2; the D gene is possibly TRBD2 (5 bases). Germline values: CDR1 MNHEY, CDR2 SMNVEV (reference sequence). This CDR3 spans 11 amino acids. V was pared by 10 bases and J by 4 bases, with 7 bases between. CDR3 sequence (DNA): TGTGCCACCGGGGTCACCGGGGAGCTGTTTTTT. Translating it yields CATGVTGELFF.

The chain links TRBV5-1 to TRBJ2-7, with TRBD1 identical over 7 bases. Trimming removed 3 bases from V and 5 bases from J; junction bases left unmatched: 8. From germline, CDR1 is SGHRS and CDR2 YFSETQ. The CDR3 length is 14 residues. This chain's CDR3 is CASSSGTAHHEQYF. As DNA, the CDR3 is TGCGCCAGCAGCTCCGGGACAGCCCACCACGAGCAGTACTTC.

CDR3 in DNA: TGTGCCAGCAGTGAGGGGGACAGGTTGAATGAGCAGTTCTTC. The encoded protein is CASSEGDRLNEQFF. This rearrangement joins TRBV2 to TRBJ2-1; 8 bases align to TRBD1. Trimming at V came to 3 bases and at J to 7 bases, leaving 5 bases not matched to a gene. There are 14 residues in the CDR3. Germline lookup yields CDR1 SNHLY and CDR2 FYNNEI.

This sequence joins TRBV9 and TRBJ2-2, with 8 bases that match TRBD2. Germline V gene lookup returns CDR1 SGDLS and CDR2 YYNGEE. V was pared by 0 bases and J by 8 bases, with 3 bases of the junction left unmatched. This CDR3 is built from 14 residues. The CDR3 spells CASSVVASGGELFF. The CDR3 region has the DNA TGTGCCAGCAGCGTAGTGGCTAGCGGGGGGGAGCTGTTTTTT.

This chain joins TRBV27 and TRBJ2-7; TRBD1 might be the D (6 bases). This CDR3 comprises 15 residues. Trimming took 5 bases from V and 2 from J, leaving 16 bases between them. CDR1 and CDR2 (germline): MNHEY, SMNVEV (reference sequence). The CDR3 reads CASSPRARGAYEQYF. The CDR3 region has the DNA TGTGCCAGCAGTCCCCGTGCCAGGGGCGCCTACGAGCAGTACTTC.

The rearrangement uses TRBV5-4 and TRBJ2-3; D possibly corresponds to TRBD1 (6 bases). CDR1 and CDR2 from the germline V gene are SGHNT and YYREEE (reference sequence). Deletions cut 4 bases from V and 1 base from J, with 10 bases between. CDR3 length: 14 amino acids. The CDR3 sequence is CASSVAGGTDTQYF. As DNA, the CDR3 is TGTGCCAGCAGCGTAGCAGGGGGCACAGATACGCAGTATTTT.

This chain connects TRBV6-1 to TRBJ2-7; D may be TRBD1 (8 bases). Trimming shortened V by 0 bases and J by 5 bases, and 26 bases separated the two germline ends. This CDR3 has 19 residues. The germline CDR1 and CDR2 sequences are MNHNS and SASEGT. In nucleotides, the CDR3 is TGTGCCAGCAGTGAAGCGCTTCGTTTTCTGAGACAGGGGAGGGACGAGCAGTACTTC. Translating it yields CASSEALRFLRQGRDEQYF.

The rearrangement links TRBV28 to TRBJ2-1; tentative D call: TRBD2 (6 bases). Germline V gene lookup returns CDR1 MDHEN and CDR2 SYDVKM. The germline V and J ends were trimmed by 3 bases and 14 bases, with 11 bases remaining between them. CDR3 length: 11 amino acids. The CDR3 loop is CASSLEGKEFF. In nucleotides, the CDR3 is TGTGCCAGCAGTTTGGAGGGGAAGGAGTTCTTC.

This rearrangement joins TRBV18 to TRBJ2-2; D may be TRBD2 (5 bases). Germline assignment: CDR1 KGHSH and CDR2 LQKENI. V dropped 6 bases and J dropped 2 bases, with 10 bases sitting between them. The CDR3 runs to 14 residues. CDR3 amino acids: CASSPGGNTGELFF. DNA of the CDR3: TGTGCCAGCTCCCCAGGAGGTAACACCGGGGAGCTGTTTTTT.

The chain recombines TRBV27 with TRBJ2-7, with a tentative D call TRBD1 (5 bases). The CDR3 is 15 amino acids. V was clipped by 5 bases and J by 3 bases, with 17 bases between them. Germline-derived CDR1 and CDR2 are MNHEY and SMNVEV (reference sequence). The CDR3 DNA reads TGTGCCAGCAGTCCCCGACAGACGAGTCTCTACGAGCAGTACTTC. This encodes CASSPRQTSLYEQYF.

This chain connects TRBV6-1 to TRBJ2-7; TRBD2 agrees at 7 bases. With 4 bases clipped from V and 2 bases from J, the junction kept 8 bases outside the gene matches. The CDR3 has 15 amino acids. The germline V gene encodes CDR1 MNHNS and CDR2 SASEGT. CDR3 bases: TGTGCCAGCAGTGGGGGCGCGGCGGGAGCCTACGAGCAGTACTTC. This translates into CASSGGAAGAYEQYF.

The rearrangement joins TRBV28 to TRBJ2-7; D possibly uses TRBD1 or TRBD2 (5 bases each). The CDR3 extends over 14 amino acids. Trimming took 5 bases from V and 1 from J, leaving 12 bases between them. Germline V CDR1 and CDR2: MDHEN, SYDVKM. The CDR3 here is CASSVGWGSYEQYF. As DNA, the CDR3 is TGTGCCAGCAGTGTGGGGTGGGGGTCCTACGAGCAGTACTTC.